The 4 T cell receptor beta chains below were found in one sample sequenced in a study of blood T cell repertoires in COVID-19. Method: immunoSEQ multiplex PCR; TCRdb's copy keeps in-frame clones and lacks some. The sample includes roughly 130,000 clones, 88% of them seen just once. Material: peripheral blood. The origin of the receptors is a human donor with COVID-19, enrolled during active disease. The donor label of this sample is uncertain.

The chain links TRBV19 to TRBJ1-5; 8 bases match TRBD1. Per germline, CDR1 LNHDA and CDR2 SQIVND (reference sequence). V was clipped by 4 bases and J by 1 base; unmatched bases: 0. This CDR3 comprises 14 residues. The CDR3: CASSRTGSNQPQHF. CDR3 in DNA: TGTGCCAGTAGTAGGACAGGGAGCAATCAGCCCCAGCATTTT.

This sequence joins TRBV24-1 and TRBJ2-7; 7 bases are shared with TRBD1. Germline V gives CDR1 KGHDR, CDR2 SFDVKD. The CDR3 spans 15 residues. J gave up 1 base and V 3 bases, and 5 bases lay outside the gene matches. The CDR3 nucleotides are TGTGCCACCAGTGATCCAGGGGGACCGTCCTACGAGCAGTACTTC. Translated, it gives CATSDPGGPSYEQYF.

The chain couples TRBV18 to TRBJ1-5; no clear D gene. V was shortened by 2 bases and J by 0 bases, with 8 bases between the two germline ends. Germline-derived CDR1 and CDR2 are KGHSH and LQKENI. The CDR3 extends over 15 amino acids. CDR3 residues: CASSPAADSNQPQHF. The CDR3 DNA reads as TGTGCCAGCTCACCAGCGGCAGATAGCAATCAGCCCCAGCATTTT.

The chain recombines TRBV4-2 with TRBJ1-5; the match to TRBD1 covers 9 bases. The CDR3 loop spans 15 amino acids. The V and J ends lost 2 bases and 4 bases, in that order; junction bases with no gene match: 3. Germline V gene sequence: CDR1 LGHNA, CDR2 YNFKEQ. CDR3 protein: CASSQPGQGNQPQHF. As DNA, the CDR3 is TGTGCCAGCAGCCAACCGGGACAGGGTAATCAGCCCCAGCATTTT.